This T cell receptor (beta chain) was identified during a study of a mutant IDH1 vaccine in newly diagnosed glioma. At the level of the study: Patients previously underwent radiotherapy, temozolomide, or both, and most underwent both. Study-wide findings and caveats: Detectable vaccine-induced immune responses arose in almost 95% of patients.

Noted time point: week 35, safety follow-up. The study gave 300 ug of mutant IDH1 20-mer peptide per vaccine dose, with topical imiquimod. The germline gives CDR1 SGHTA, CDR2 FQGNSA. The CDR3 is made up of 18 amino acids. The V end was cut by 0 bases, the J end by 5 bases, with 22 bases between. About this clone itself: Its antigen remains unknown.

Profiled with immunoSEQ multiplex PCR; TCRdb holds only in-frame clones, not every one. The sample contains tens of thousands of clones, 81% of which appear only once. The rearrangement joins TRBV7-2 to TRBJ1-1; D gene unclear. The sequence came from a middle-aged woman with glioma. Some clones in this sample may be carry-over from other donors' samples. The sequencing here drew on PBMCs, taken from a glioma patient whose treatment included an IDH1 peptide vaccine. The CDR3 sequence is CASSLARSHRRGMTEAFF. In DNA form, the CDR3 reads TGTGCCAGCAGCTTAGCGCGGTCCCATAGAAGAGGGATGACTGAAGCTTTCTTT.